Following are 23 T cell receptor beta chains from one sample sequenced in a study of blood T cell repertoires in COVID-19. TCRdb's copy holds only in-frame clones and misses some; the assay was immunoSEQ multiplex PCR. The sample lists approximately 150,000 clones, about 92% occurring once. Sequencing was carried out using peripheral blood. These receptors were collected from a human donor in a cohort sampled during active COVID-19.

This rearrangement joins TRBV25-1 to TRBJ1-1, with a tentative D call TRBD1 (5 bases). Trimming took off 9 bases at V and 0 bases at J, with 17 bases between the two ends. The CDR3 sequence is 15 residues long. CDR1 is MGHDK, CDR2 SYGVNS, per germline. The CDR3 is CARSLGLRMNTEAFF. The CDR3 bases are TGTGCCAGGAGTCTGGGGCTAAGAATGAACACTGAAGCTTTCTTT.

The V and J genes are TRBV27 and TRBJ2-1; 13 nucleotides agree with TRBD2. The CDR3 covers 15 residues. J was trimmed by 7 bases and V by 6 bases; bases with no gene match: 6. The germline V gene has CDR1 MNHEY and CDR2 SMNVEV (reference sequence). CDR3 protein: CASRLAGGPVNEQFF. CDR3 bases: TGTGCCAGCAGACTAGCGGGGGGGCCGGTGAATGAGCAGTTCTTC.

The chain is built from TRBV4-1 and TRBJ1-2, with D hard to call. The CDR3 extends over 15 amino acids. Trimming took off 0 bases at V and 4 bases at J, with 12 bases between the two ends. Germline values: CDR1 MGHRA, CDR2 YSYEKL. The CDR3 protein is CASSQERAQPYGYTF. For the CDR3, the DNA is TGCGCCAGCAGCCAAGAACGAGCCCAACCCTATGGCTACACCTTC.

The chain combines TRBV4-2 with TRBJ1-5, with unresolved D. Trimming took off 2 bases at V and 5 bases at J, with 13 bases between the two ends. Germline V gives CDR1 LGHNA, CDR2 YNFKEQ. The CDR3 is 15 amino acids. CDR3 sequence: CASSQFLGFDQPQHF. CDR3 sequence (DNA): TGTGCCAGCAGCCAATTCCTCGGGTTCGATCAGCCCCAGCATTTT.

The chain combines TRBV5-4 with TRBJ1-3; D call uncertain. The CDR3 spans 18 residues. Germline CDR1 is SGHNT and CDR2 is YYREEE (reference sequence). V dropped 2 bases and J dropped 0 bases, with 18 bases sitting between them. CDR3 DNA sequence: TGTGCCAGCAGCTTTAAGGTTTGGAGGGAGCTCTCTGGAAACACCATATATTTT. Its protein product is CASSFKVWRELSGNTIYF. Full variable domain (remainder filled in from reference TRBV5-4 and TRBJ1-3): ETGVTQSPTHLIKTRGQQVTLRCSSQSGHNTVSWYQQALGQGPQFIFQYYREEENGRGNFPPRFSGLQFPNYSSELNVNALELDDSALYLCASSFKVWRELSGNTIYFGEGSWLTVV.

This clone is a singleton in its sample. This sequence joins TRBV5-1 and TRBJ2-5; perhaps TRBD1 as D (5 bases). CDR3 size: 16 residues. Germline V gene sequence: CDR1 SGHRS, CDR2 YFSETQ. Trimming took 0 bases from V and 4 from J, leaving 16 bases between them. CDR3 loop: CASSLGGARRGETQYF. The CDR3 coding sequence is TGCGCCAGCAGCTTGGGGGGCGCCAGAAGGGGAGAGACCCAGTACTTC.

This chain uses TRBV6-6 with TRBJ2-3; D is possibly TRBD1 (6 bases). The V end was cut by 4 bases, the J end by 3 bases, with 14 bases between. The CDR3 consists of 15 residues. CDR1 is MNHNY, CDR2 SVGAGI, per germline (reference sequence). CDR3 sequence (DNA): TGTGCCAGCAGTTCCCTGACAGGCCTAACAGATACGCAGTATTTT. Protein: CASSSLTGLTDTQYF.

The V call is TRBV5-4, the J call TRBJ1-6; no firm D call. CDR1 is SGHNT, CDR2 YYREEE, per germline (reference sequence). Trimming left V 4 bases short and J 8 bases short, with 7 bases between. The CDR3 is 12 amino acids. The CDR3 nucleotides read TGTGCCAGCAGCCAGTCGTATTCACCCCTCCACTTT. Amino acid sequence: CASSQSYSPLHF.

The chain uses TRBV11-3 and TRBJ2-1; 8 nucleotides align to TRBD1. The CDR3 sequence is 16 residues long. V gave up 0 bases and J gave up 0 bases; unmatched junction bases: 1. Germline CDR1 SGHNT, CDR2 YENEEA. This CDR3 is CASSLDTGGSYNEQFF. CDR3 sequence (DNA): TGTGCCAGCAGCTTAGACACAGGGGGCTCCTACAATGAGCAGTTCTTC.

The V gene is TRBV6-2 or TRBV6-3, the J gene TRBJ2-2; 11 bases fit TRBD2. The CDR3 has 18 amino acids. J was trimmed by 4 bases and V by 4 bases; bases with no gene match: 11. The germline V gene encodes CDR1 MNHEY and CDR2 SVGEGT. Here the CDR3 reads CASSSQTSGDHGTGELFF. CDR3 DNA sequence: TGTGCCAGCAGTTCCCAGACTAGCGGGGACCATGGCACCGGGGAGCTGTTTTTT.

The chain employs TRBV2 and TRBJ2-1, with no clear D. The CDR3 consists of 14 residues. Germline CDR1 SNHLY, CDR2 FYNNEI. V lost 6 bases, J lost 4 bases, and 13 bases lay in between. As DNA, the CDR3 is TGTGCCAGCAGGTTATCGCAGGTTTACAATGAGCAGTTCTTC. It yields the protein CASRLSQVYNEQFF.

This clone was seen a single time. V is TRBV5-1 and J is TRBJ1-1, with D possibly TRBD1 on 6 matching bases. Germline CDR1 and CDR2: SGHRS and YFSETQ. The CDR3 loop spans 15 amino acids. Trimming took off 1 base at V and 3 bases at J, with 13 bases between the two ends. The CDR3 reads CASSLPQGDYTEAFF. In DNA, the CDR3 is TGCGCCAGCAGCTTGCCACAGGGAGATTACACTGAAGCTTTCTTT.

The chain has TRBV4-2 and TRBJ2-1; 8 bases agree with TRBD2. In germline, CDR1 is LGHNA, CDR2 YNFKEQ. The CDR3 loop spans 15 amino acids. V shed 3 bases, J shed 4 bases, and the junction held 5 bases outside the gene matches. CDR3 bases: TGTGCCAGCAGCCATCCGGGACTAGAGTACAATGAGCAGTTCTTC. Protein product: CASSHPGLEYNEQFF.

In nucleotides, the CDR3 is TGTGCCAGCAGGGGACAGGGAACCTCTGGAAACACCATATATTTT. Its translation: CASRGQGTSGNTIYF. This chain connects TRBV2 to TRBJ1-3; TRBD1 matches at 9 bases. The CDR3 extends over 15 amino acids. The V gene end was trimmed by 6 bases and the J gene end by 0 bases; junction bases not matched to a gene: 3. Per germline, CDR1 SNHLY and CDR2 FYNNEI.

This rearrangement joins TRBV6-2 or TRBV6-3 to TRBJ2-5; 11 bases line up with TRBD2. The CDR3 totals 15 residues. Unmatched junction bases numbered 7, after V lost 5 bases and J lost 5 bases. Germline CDR1 and CDR2: MNHEY and SVGEGT. The CDR3 nucleotides read TGTGCCAGCAGTGCCACTAGCGGGGGAAAGGAGACCCAGTACTTC. Translated, it gives CASSATSGGKETQYF.

The chain recombines TRBV7-6 with TRBJ1-1, with D possibly matching TRBD1 (6 bases). Germline V gene data show CDR1 as SGHVS and CDR2 as FNYEAQ. V was shortened by 1 base and J by 3 bases, with 12 bases between the two germline ends. This CDR3 region has 15 residues. The CDR3 region has the DNA TGTGCCAGCAGCTTAGGTGGGGGCGCGGACACTGAAGCTTTCTTT. Amino acids: CASSLGGGADTEAFF. The full variable domain, completed using reference TRBV7-6 and TRBJ1-1, is GAGVSQSPRYKVTKRGQDVALRCDPISGHVSLYWYRQALGQGPEFLTYFNYEAQQDKSGLPNDRFSAERPEGSISTLTIQRTEQRDSAMYRCASSLGGGADTEAFFGQGTRLTVV.

This sequence joins TRBV9 and TRBJ2-3; 14 bases are a match to TRBD2. Trimming removed 4 bases from V and 5 bases from J; junction bases left unmatched: 6. The germline V gene has CDR1 SGDLS and CDR2 YYNGEE. This CDR3 region has 16 residues. CDR3 region: CASSPPGTSGGDTQYF. As DNA, the CDR3 is TGTGCCAGCAGCCCCCCCGGGACTAGCGGGGGAGATACGCAGTATTTT.

This clone appeared a single time. DNA of the CDR3: TGTGCCAGCAGCTTATCAAGGGGCGGAGAGACCCAGTACTTC. Its protein product is CASSLSRGGETQYF. The V call is TRBV11-2, the J call TRBJ2-5; possibly TRBD1 for D (5 bases). V shed 2 bases and J shed 4 bases, with 11 bases lying between them. The V gene's germline CDR1 is SGHAT and CDR2 FQNNGV. CDR3 length: 14 residues. Drawing the rest from reference TRBV11-2 and TRBJ2-5, the complete variable domain is EAGVAQSPRYKIIEKRQSVAFWCNPISGHATLYWYQQILGQGPKLLIQFQNNGVVDDSQLPKDRFSAERLKGVDSTLKIQPAKLEDSAVYLCASSLSRGGETQYFGPGTRLLVL.

This clone was picked up one time. The chain combines TRBV6-5 with TRBJ1-1; 8 bases align to TRBD1. The length of the CDR3 is 13 residues. The V segment lost 7 bases and the J segment 5 bases; nucleotides outside the gene matches: 6. CDR1 and CDR2 from the germline V gene are MNHEY and SVGAGI. The chain's CDR3 is CASNTGGRTEAFF. The CDR3 DNA follows: TGTGCCAGCAATACAGGGGGTCGGACTGAAGCTTTCTTT.

This clone was found once. The V gene is TRBV24-1, the J gene TRBJ2-7; 13 bases line up with TRBD2. J gave up 5 bases and V 6 bases, and 9 bases lay outside the gene matches. Germline V gives CDR1 KGHDR, CDR2 SFDVKD. The CDR3 spans 16 residues. The DNA for the CDR3 is TGTGCCACCAGTCCCGAGGGGACTAGCGGGGTCCACGAGCAGTACTTC. It is translated as CATSPEGTSGVHEQYF.

This chain uses TRBV27 with TRBJ2-5, with 9 bases aligning to TRBD1. J gave up 2 bases and V 5 bases, and 6 bases lay outside the gene matches. This CDR3 spans 15 amino acids. Germline CDR1 reads MNHEY; CDR2 reads SMNVEV (reference sequence). Here the CDR3 reads CASSKRQGGQETQYF. For the CDR3, the DNA is TGTGCCAGCAGTAAACGACAGGGGGGGCAAGAGACCCAGTACTTC.

A single count supports this clone. The V call is TRBV7-2, the J call TRBJ2-5; TRBD2 matches 15 bases. The CDR3 extends over 16 amino acids. With 4 bases clipped from V and 5 bases from J, the junction kept 5 bases outside the gene matches. CDR1 is SGHTA, CDR2 FQGNSA, per germline. In nucleotides, the CDR3 is TGTGCCAGCAGCTCCCGGACTAGCGGGGGGGCCGAGACCCAGTACTTC. Its translation is CASSSRTSGGAETQYF.

The chain combines TRBV4-3 with TRBJ2-2, with 11 bases that match TRBD2. The CDR3 is 17 amino acids. After removal of 1 base from V and 5 bases from J, the junction contained 6 bases not matched to a gene. Germline V gives CDR1 LGHNA, CDR2 YSLEER. CDR3 DNA: TGCGCCAGCAGCCAAGGGGTAGCGGGGGGGCGGACCGGGGAGCTGTTTTTT. This sequence encodes CASSQGVAGGRTGELFF.